The clone carrying this T cell receptor (beta chain) has a handful of counts. TCRdb called the 5' RACE reads again in MiXCR, with one record for every CDR3 protein. The table shows about 400,000 distinct CDR3 sequences, with roughly an eighth occurring only once. The sample originates from a study of T-cell memory formation after mild COVID-19. Study at large: Among the donors, TCR clusters were largely specific to each donor.

The V end lost 3 bases, the J end lost 7 bases, and 5 bases lay between the germline ends. The CDR3 consists of 11 residues. The germline V gene has CDR1 SGHTS and CDR2 YDEGEE. This receptor was taken from a man aged 18-30 years who had mild COVID-19 (a few samples of this study predate the infection). Cell type and time point are not known. The rearrangement joins TRBV5-8 to TRBJ2-1; no reliable D call. The specimen was PBMCs or a T cell subset sorted from them (not recorded which). CDR3 in amino acids: CASSYFNEQFF. DNA for the CDR3: TGTGCCAGCAGCTATTTTAATGAGCAGTTCTTC.